This TCR beta chain was documented in a study of blood T cell repertoires in COVID-19. Turning to the study itself: COVID-19 samples from acute and convalescent phases originated in the United States, Italy and Spain. From T cells, B-cell-depleted T cells, or PBMCs came the material, which was cDNA or gDNA.

This clone was observed a handful of times. Under the authors' procedure: Nucleated cell number was recorded as an estimate derived from reference gene primer amplification. Here immunoSEQ multiplex PCR was the method, and the copy in TCRdb shows in-frame clones only, minus some. Clonal size and the V and J genes are those of that table, whereas D and trimming came from the DNA. The sample contains 390,000 or so clones, 90% of which appear only once. The V gene's germline CDR1 is SNHLY and CDR2 FYNNEI. The V end lost 4 bases, the J end lost 4 bases, and 14 bases lay between the germline ends. This CDR3 is built from 15 residues.

Sequencing input: peripheral blood. The rearrangement links TRBV2 to TRBJ1-3; D ambiguous. This clonotype was sampled from a man aged 18 to 35 with active or convalescent COVID-19. The CDR3 here is CASSGTVGVGNTIYF. The CDR3 region has the DNA TGTGCCAGCAGTGGGACTGTCGGGGTCGGAAACACCATATATTTT.